One sample yielded the 18 T cell receptor beta chains listed below, sequenced in a study of low-dose radiotherapy and immunotherapy resistance in tumors. TRAV- and TRBV-specific primers were used for first-strand cDNA, which covered alpha and beta chains. With a constant-region primer and a V-primer adapter, TCRs were subjected to approximately 20 PCR cycles of amplification. TCRdb passed the reads through MiXCR, listing each CDR3 protein once. Of more than 10,000 distinct CDR3 sequences listed, 60% are singletons. These receptors came from a human donor with advanced metastatic prostate, ovarian, gallbladder or colorectal cancer (not recorded which). This table probably holds off-target reads from a library built for another chain.

The rearrangement uses TRBV12-3 or TRBV12-4 and TRBJ2-2; D is unresolved. Trimming took 7 bases from V and 0 from J, leaving 9 bases between them. The CDR3 totals 14 residues. The CDR3 here is CASTRAANTGELFF. The CDR3 bases are TGTGCCAGCACCCGGGCGGCGAACACCGGGGAGCTGTTTTTT.

This clonotype was detected once. V is TRBV6-2 or TRBV6-3 and J is TRBJ2-5; the D gene could be TRBD1 or TRBD2 (5 bases each). This CDR3 has 14 residues. Deletions cut 4 bases from V and 2 bases from J, with 11 bases between. Germline-derived CDR1 and CDR2 are MNHEY and SVGEGT. The DNA of the CDR3 is TGTGCCAGCAGTTCCGGGACGGAGCAAGAGACCCAGTACTTC. Its protein is CASSSGTEQETQYF.

This chain's CDR3 is CASRLLLSGLTNTEAFF. CDR3 sequence (DNA): TGTGCCAGCAGACTCCTATTATCGGGACTGACGAACACTGAAGCTTTCTTT. This rearrangement joins TRBV6-2 or TRBV6-3 to TRBJ1-1; possibly TRBD1 for D (5 bases). Germline CDR1 is MNHEY and CDR2 is SVGEGT. The V gene lost 6 bases and the J gene lost 1 base, with 21 bases spanning the gap. This CDR3 comprises 17 residues.

V usage is TRBV5-1 and J usage is TRBJ1-1; D is unclear. The CDR3 runs 14 residues. The V end was cut by 0 bases, the J end by 9 bases, with 15 bases between. Germline loops: CDR1 SGHRS, CDR2 YFSETQ. The DNA for the CDR3 is TGCGCCAGCAGCTTGGATGCCGGGATGAGGAAAGCTTTCTTT. Residues: CASSLDAGMRKAFF.

The chain links TRBV26 to TRBJ2-3; the DNA was not compared with TRBD2, the D call given in the table. TRBV26 is listed as a pseudogene. This CDR3 is built from 12 residues. The CDR3 loop reads CASSSSGSTQYF. As DNA, the CDR3 is TGTGCCAGCAGTTCTAGCGGTTCCACGCAGTATTTT.

This chain uses TRBV3-1 with TRBJ2-1, with 12 nucleotides matching TRBD2. Germline V gives CDR1 LGHDT, CDR2 YNNKEL (reference sequence). After removal of 5 bases from V and 6 bases from J, the junction contained 8 bases not matched to a gene. The CDR3 is made up of 16 amino acids. The CDR3 coding sequence is TGTGCCAGCAGCGAACTAACACTAGCGGGAGGCAATGAGCAGTTCTTC. Translation gives CASSELTLAGGNEQFF.

The gene calls are TRBV12-3 or TRBV12-4 and TRBJ2-7, with unresolved D. There are 14 residues in the CDR3. Trimming shortened V by 3 bases and J by 0 bases, and 9 bases separated the two germline ends. In nucleotides, the CDR3 is TGTGCCAGCAGTTTGGGCGGCGGCTCCTACGAGCAGTACTTC. As protein: CASSLGGGSYEQYF.

V usage is TRBV12-3 or TRBV12-4 and J usage is TRBJ2-7; TRBD1 or TRBD2 may be the D gene (5 bases each). With 1 base removed from V and 2 bases from J, the gap between germline ends came to 6 bases. This CDR3 comprises 13 residues. In nucleotides, the CDR3 is TGTGCCAGCAGTTTAGTGGGACCCTACGAGCAGTACTTC. Protein sequence: CASSLVGPYEQYF.

The chain carries TRBV20-1 and TRBJ1-6; TRBD1 might be the D (6 bases). Germline-derived CDR1 and CDR2 are DFQATT and SNEGSKA (reference sequence). This CDR3 comprises 17 residues. V was clipped by 0 bases and J by 10 bases, with 22 bases between them. Written as DNA, the CDR3 is TGCAGTGCTAGAGAGCGTCCAGGGGCGAAATATCGGTCACCCCTCCACTTT. The encoded protein is CSARERPGAKYRSPLHF.

The count of this clonotype is one. V gene TRBV28 combines with J gene TRBJ2-5; TRBD2 matches 8 bases. Unmatched junction bases numbered 11, after V lost 6 bases and J lost 5 bases. The CDR3 is 15 amino acids. The germline V gene encodes CDR1 MDHEN and CDR2 SYDVKM. The CDR3 DNA follows: TGTGCCAGCAGCCCTACTAGCGGCCTTAGGGAGACCCAGTACTTC. Its translation is CASSPTSGLRETQYF.

The gene calls are TRBV12-3 or TRBV12-4 and TRBJ1-5; the D gene is possibly TRBD1 (5 bases). The CDR3 loop spans 16 amino acids. V was clipped by 1 base and J by 6 bases, with 16 bases between them. The CDR3 nucleotides are TGTGCCAGCAGTTTAGAGACCTGGGGCGGGGTTCAGCCCCAGCATTTT. Amino acid sequence: CASSLETWGGVQPQHF.

The chain has TRBV6-4 and TRBJ2-2; TRBD2 is a possible D gene (5 bases). Trimming cost V 5 bases and J 1 base, with 5 bases left between them. This CDR3 has 13 amino acids. Germline CDR1 MRHNA, CDR2 SNTAGT. The CDR3, as DNA: TGTGCCAGCAGTAGCGGGAACACCGGGGAGCTGTTTTTT. Amino acid sequence: CASSSGNTGELFF.

This chain joins TRBV20-1 and TRBJ2-2, with 8 nucleotides matching TRBD1. CDR3 length equals 15 residues. CDR1 and CDR2 (germline): DFQATT, SNEGSKA (reference sequence). The CDR3 sequence: CSCRDRLSNTGELFF. The CDR3 nucleotides are TGCAGCTGCCGGGACAGGCTTTCGAACACCGGGGAGCTGTTTTTT.

In this sample, this clonotype turned up a few times. This rearrangement joins TRBV10-2 to TRBJ1-4, with 7 nucleotides matching TRBD1. Germline CDR1 WSHSY, CDR2 SAAADI. The J segment lost 12 bases and the V segment lost 8 bases, leaving 6 bases of the junction unmatched. The CDR3 covers 11 residues. The CDR3 loop is CASASGTELFF. In nucleotides, the CDR3 is TGCGCCAGCGCCTCGGGGACAGAACTGTTTTTT.

The chain is built from TRBV5-1 and TRBJ1-1; D is unclear. Germline V gene data show CDR1 as SGHRS and CDR2 as YFSETQ. The CDR3 is made up of 14 amino acids. Trimming removed 0 bases at V and 1 base at J, with 7 bases between. CDR3 loop: CASSLEAGNTEAFF. Written as DNA, the CDR3 is TGCGCCAGCAGCTTGGAGGCGGGGAACACTGAAGCTTTCTTT.

The chain combines TRBV28 with TRBJ2-7, with D perhaps matching TRBD1 (5 bases). This CDR3 region has 11 residues. Deletions cut 5 bases from V and 7 bases from J, with 9 bases between. Germline V gene data show CDR1 as MDHEN and CDR2 as SYDVKM. The CDR3 spells CASSQGWEQYF. The CDR3 DNA follows: TGTGCCAGCAGTCAGGGTTGGGAGCAGTACTTC.

The rearrangement uses TRBV2 and TRBJ2-1, with 11 nucleotides matching TRBD2. Germline CDR1 reads SNHLY; CDR2 reads FYNNEI. V shed 3 bases and J 9 bases; nucleotides not matched to a gene: 4. This CDR3 has 14 amino acids. DNA for the CDR3: TGTGCCAGCAGTGAGGGACTAGCGGTAACTGAGCAGTTCTTC. Translating gives CASSEGLAVTEQFF.

This rearrangement joins TRBV29-1 to TRBJ2-7; 10 positions match TRBD1. Trimming at V came to 6 bases and at J to 2 bases, leaving 7 bases not matched to a gene. The CDR3 covers 14 residues. Germline CDR1 is SQVTM and CDR2 is ANQGSEA. The CDR3 region is CSVLTGTGAYEQYF. In DNA, the CDR3 is TGCAGCGTACTAACCGGGACAGGGGCCTACGAGCAGTACTTC.